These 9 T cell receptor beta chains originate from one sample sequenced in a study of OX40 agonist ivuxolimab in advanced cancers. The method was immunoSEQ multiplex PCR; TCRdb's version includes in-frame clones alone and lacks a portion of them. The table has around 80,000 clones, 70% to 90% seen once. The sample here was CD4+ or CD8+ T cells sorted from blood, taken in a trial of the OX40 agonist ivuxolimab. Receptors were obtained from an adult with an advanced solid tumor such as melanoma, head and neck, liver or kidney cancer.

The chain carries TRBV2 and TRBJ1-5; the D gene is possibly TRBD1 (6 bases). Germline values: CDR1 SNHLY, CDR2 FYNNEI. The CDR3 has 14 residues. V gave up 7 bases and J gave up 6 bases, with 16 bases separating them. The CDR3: CASNRDIYGQPQHF. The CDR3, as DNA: TGTGCCAGCAACCGGGACATTTATGGTCAGCCCCAGCATTTT.

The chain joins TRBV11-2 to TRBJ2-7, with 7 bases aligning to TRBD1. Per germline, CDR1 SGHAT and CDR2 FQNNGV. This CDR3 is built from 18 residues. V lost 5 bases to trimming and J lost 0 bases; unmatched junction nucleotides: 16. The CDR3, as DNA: TGTGCCAGCAGCAAACCACCTCGAGGACAGGTTCCCTCCTACGAGCAGTACTTC. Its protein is CASSKPPRGQVPSYEQYF. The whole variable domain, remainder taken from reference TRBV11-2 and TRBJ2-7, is EAGVAQSPRYKIIEKRQSVAFWCNPISGHATLYWYQQILGQGPKLLIQFQNNGVVDDSQLPKDRFSAERLKGVDSTLKIQPAKLEDSAVYLCASSKPPRGQVPSYEQYFGPGTRLTVT.

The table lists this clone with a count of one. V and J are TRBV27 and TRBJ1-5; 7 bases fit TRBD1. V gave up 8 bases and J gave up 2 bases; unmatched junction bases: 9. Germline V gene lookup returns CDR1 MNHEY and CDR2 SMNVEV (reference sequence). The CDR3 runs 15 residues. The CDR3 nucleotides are TGTGCCAGCCGGGCCGGACAGGTTGGCAATCAGCCCCAGCATTTT. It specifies CASRAGQVGNQPQHF.

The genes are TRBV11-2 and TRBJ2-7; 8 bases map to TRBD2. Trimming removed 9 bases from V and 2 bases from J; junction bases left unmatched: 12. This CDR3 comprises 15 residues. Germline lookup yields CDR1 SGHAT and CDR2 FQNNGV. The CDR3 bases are TGTGCCAGTAATGGTGAAGCGGGGGTCCCCTACGAGCAGTACTTC. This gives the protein CASNGEAGVPYEQYF.

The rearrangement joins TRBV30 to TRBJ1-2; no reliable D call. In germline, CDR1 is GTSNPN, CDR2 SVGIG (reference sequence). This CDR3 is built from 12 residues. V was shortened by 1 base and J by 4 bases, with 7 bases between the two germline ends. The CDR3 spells CAWSELLYGYTF. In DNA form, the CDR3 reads TGTGCCTGGAGTGAACTGCTCTATGGCTACACCTTC.

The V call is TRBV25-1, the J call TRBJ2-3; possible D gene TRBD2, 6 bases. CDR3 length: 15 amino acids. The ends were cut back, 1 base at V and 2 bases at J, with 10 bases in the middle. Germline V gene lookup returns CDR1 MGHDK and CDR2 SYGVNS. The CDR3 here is CASSEWRGPTDTQYF. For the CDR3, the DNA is TGTGCCAGCAGTGAATGGCGGGGACCCACAGATACGCAGTATTTT.

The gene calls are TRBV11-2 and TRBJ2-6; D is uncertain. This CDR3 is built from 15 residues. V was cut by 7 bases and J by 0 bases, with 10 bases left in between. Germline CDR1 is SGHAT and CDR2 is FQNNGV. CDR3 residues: CASIRENSGANVLTF. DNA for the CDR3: TGTGCCAGCATCAGAGAAAACTCTGGGGCCAACGTCCTGACTTTC.

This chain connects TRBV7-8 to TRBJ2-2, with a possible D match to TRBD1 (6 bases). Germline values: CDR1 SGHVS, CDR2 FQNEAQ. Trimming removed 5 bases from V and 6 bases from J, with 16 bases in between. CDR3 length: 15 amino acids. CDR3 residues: CASSADRFRAGELFF. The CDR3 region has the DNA TGTGCCAGCAGCGCCGACAGGTTTAGAGCCGGGGAGCTGTTTTTT.

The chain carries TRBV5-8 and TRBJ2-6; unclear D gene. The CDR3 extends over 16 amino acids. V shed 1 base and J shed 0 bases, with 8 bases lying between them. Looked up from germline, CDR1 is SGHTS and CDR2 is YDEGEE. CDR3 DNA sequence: TGTGCCAGCAGCTTGAGTTGGTACTCTGGGGCCAACGTCCTGACTTTC. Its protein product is CASSLSWYSGANVLTF.